The 21 T cell receptor beta chains given below trace back to one sample, sequenced in a study of OX40 agonist ivuxolimab in advanced cancers. TCRdb's table, derived via immunoSEQ multiplex PCR, lists solely in-frame clones and lacks some. The sample holds 50,000 or so clones, roughly 85% seen once. Sample: CD4+ or CD8+ T cells sorted from blood, taken in a trial of the OX40 agonist ivuxolimab. These receptor sequences come from an adult with an advanced solid tumor such as melanoma, head and neck, liver or kidney cancer.

This clone was counted only a few times. The rearrangement joins TRBV7-9 to TRBJ1-3; maybe TRBD1 (5 bases). Deletions cut 5 bases from V and 1 base from J, with 18 bases between. The CDR3 loop spans 17 amino acids. Germline CDR1 SEHNR, CDR2 FQNEAQ (reference sequence). The CDR3 protein is CASSTPRPGLSGNTIYF. The CDR3 coding sequence is TGTGCCAGCAGCACACCCCGACCGGGACTTTCTGGAAACACCATATATTTT.

The V call is TRBV18, the J call TRBJ2-3; no definite D call. CDR1 KGHSH and CDR2 LQKENI come from the germline V gene. This CDR3 spans 15 amino acids. The V and J ends lost 2 bases and 0 bases respectively, with 9 bases between them. CDR3 residues: CASSPTESSTDTQYF. For the CDR3, the DNA is TGTGCCAGCTCACCAACCGAGTCTAGCACAGATACGCAGTATTTT.

This sequence joins TRBV7-9 and TRBJ2-3; unclear D gene. The CDR3 runs 14 residues. Germline assignment: CDR1 SEHNR and CDR2 FQNEAQ (reference sequence). V lost 2 bases and J lost 0, with 6 bases in between. In DNA form, the CDR3 reads TGTGCCAGCAGCTTAAGTCAGAGCACAGATACGCAGTATTTT. Protein product: CASSLSQSTDTQYF.

The genes are TRBV5-1 and TRBJ2-7; D uncertain. The V gene's germline CDR1 is SGHRS and CDR2 YFSETQ. This CDR3 is built from 12 residues. V shed 4 bases and J shed 2 bases, with 7 bases lying between them. The chain's CDR3 is CASSIDTYEQYF. Here the CDR3 DNA reads TGCGCCAGCAGCATTGACACCTACGAGCAGTACTTC.

This chain uses TRBV4-1 with TRBJ2-1; the D is unclear. Per germline, CDR1 MGHRA and CDR2 YSYEKL. The germline V and J ends were trimmed by 7 bases and 6 bases, with 16 bases remaining between them. The CDR3 runs to 14 residues. The CDR3 is CASTWAFRSNEQFF. CDR3 nucleotide sequence: TGCGCCAGCACCTGGGCCTTTAGGAGCAATGAGCAGTTCTTC.

The chain employs TRBV9 and TRBJ2-3, with D unclear. This CDR3 region has 16 residues. V was shortened by 5 bases and J by 6 bases, with 22 bases between the two germline ends. In germline, CDR1 is SGDLS, CDR2 YYNGEE. The CDR3 region has the DNA TGTGCCAGCAGTACCCCCGAGGCAGGTCAAGCCGATACGCAGTATTTT. This gives the protein CASSTPEAGQADTQYF. Combining the CDR3 with reference TRBV9 and TRBJ2-3 gives the whole variable domain DSGVTQTPKHLITATGQRVTLRCSPRSGDLSVYWYQQSLDQGLQFLIQYYNGEERAKGNILERFSAQQFPDLHSELNLSSLELGDSALYFCASSTPEAGQADTQYFGPGTRLTVL.

The rearrangement links TRBV30 to TRBJ2-7; D is possibly TRBD2 (5 bases). V was pared by 0 bases and J by 7 bases, with 13 bases between. The CDR3 is 13 residues long. Germline-derived CDR1 and CDR2 are GTSNPN and SVGIG (reference sequence). CDR3 region: CAWSVWLAREQYF. The DNA of the CDR3 is TGTGCCTGGAGTGTCTGGCTAGCTCGGGAGCAGTACTTC.

This chain joins TRBV5-4 and TRBJ1-6, with TRBD1 matching over 10 bases. Per the germline V gene, CDR1 is SGHNT and CDR2 is YYREEE (reference sequence). The CDR3 sequence is 17 residues long. V shed 2 bases, J shed 7 bases, and the junction held 9 bases outside the gene matches. The CDR3 sequence: CASSFGTGAPLNSPLHF. The CDR3 region has the DNA TGTGCCAGCAGCTTCGGGACAGGGGCTCCTTTGAATTCACCCCTCCACTTT.

The V and J genes are TRBV4-2 and TRBJ2-5; TRBD2 might be the D (6 bases). This CDR3 contains 14 residues. CDR1 LGHNA and CDR2 YNFKEQ come from the germline V gene. The V and J ends lost 1 base and 4 bases respectively, with 10 bases between them. The CDR3 protein is CASSQGLGGETQYF. In DNA form, the CDR3 reads TGTGCCAGCAGCCAAGGTCTGGGAGGAGAGACCCAGTACTTC.

The chain combines TRBV5-1 with TRBJ2-1; 7 nucleotides line up with TRBD2. V lost 4 bases and J lost 8; bases outside the gene matches: 12. Germline V gene lookup returns CDR1 SGHRS and CDR2 YFSETQ. The CDR3 spans 15 residues. The chain's CDR3 is CASSHRSGKADEQFF. Written as DNA, the CDR3 is TGCGCCAGCAGCCACCGGAGCGGGAAGGCTGATGAGCAGTTCTTC.

The chain couples TRBV28 to TRBJ1-5; TRBD1 agrees at 8 bases. The germline CDR1 and CDR2 sequences are MDHEN and SYDVKM. The CDR3 contains 16 residues. V was clipped by 7 bases and J by 6 bases; unmatched bases: 14. The CDR3 nucleotides read TGTGCCAGCACCCCTCCACGGCCAGGGGGCCGTCAGCCCCAGCATTTT. Its protein product is CASTPPRPGGRQPQHF.

The CDR3 DNA follows: TGTGCCATCAGTGATAGAACAGGGGATGAGCAGTTCTTC. Its translation: CAISDRTGDEQFF. V is TRBV10-3 and J is TRBJ2-1; 7 bases match TRBD1. Trimming removed 3 bases from V and 8 bases from J; junction bases left unmatched: 4. Germline V lookup: CDR1 ENHRY, CDR2 SYGVKD. The CDR3 sequence is 13 residues long.

CDR3 amino acids: CASSPRGLAGTDTQYF. The CDR3 DNA follows: TGTGCCAGCAGCCCCCGAGGGCTAGCGGGCACAGATACGCAGTATTTT. The rearrangement uses TRBV28 and TRBJ2-3; 7 positions agree with TRBD2. Germline V gene lookup returns CDR1 MDHEN and CDR2 SYDVKM. There are 16 residues in the CDR3. After removal of 6 bases from V and 1 base from J, the junction contained 10 bases not matched to a gene.

This chain joins TRBV6-5 and TRBJ1-3; D is undetermined. The CDR3 runs 15 residues. The germline gives CDR1 MNHEY, CDR2 SVGAGI. Trimming shortened V by 8 bases and J by 0 bases, and 14 bases separated the two germline ends. The chain's CDR3 is CASVPPGLSGNTIYF. CDR3 in DNA: TGTGCCAGCGTTCCCCCGGGCCTCTCTGGAAACACCATATATTTT.

The DNA for the CDR3 is TGTGCCAGCAGCTTAGTAGATAATCAGCCCCAGCATTTT. This gives the protein CASSLVDNQPQHF. V and J are TRBV7-8 and TRBJ1-5, with unresolved D. Germline values: CDR1 SGHVS, CDR2 FQNEAQ. This CDR3 has 13 residues. Trimming took off 1 base at V and 4 bases at J, with 5 bases between the two ends. The full variable domain, in which reference TRBV7-8 and TRBJ1-5 provide the parts outside the CDR3, is GAGVSQSPRYKVAKRGQDVALRCDPISGHVSLFWYQQALGQGPEFLTYFQNEAQLDKSGLPSDRFFAERPEGSVSTLKIQRTQQEDSAVYLCASSLVDNQPQHFGDGTRLSIL.

This clone was seen just once. The genes are TRBV7-9 and TRBJ1-5; tentative D call: TRBD1 (5 bases). Germline V gives CDR1 SEHNR, CDR2 FQNEAQ (reference sequence). The length of the CDR3 is 14 residues. The V end was cut by 1 base, the J end by 6 bases, with 10 bases between. CDR3 coding DNA: TGTGCCAGCAGCTTAGGGGGGGGTGGTCAGCCCCAGCATTTT. This codes for CASSLGGGGQPQHF.

This clone was observed once. V gene TRBV6-6 combines with J gene TRBJ1-1; 9 nucleotides match TRBD1. The CDR3 consists of 14 residues. V lost 7 bases, J lost 3 bases, and 6 bases stayed unmatched. Germline loops: CDR1 MNHNY, CDR2 SVGAGI (reference sequence). DNA of the CDR3: TGTGCCAGCACTTGGGGACAGGGTTACACTGAAGCTTTCTTT. Translated, it gives CASTWGQGYTEAFF.

J is TRBJ2-7 and V is TRBV10-3; either TRBD1 or TRBD2 may supply D (5 bases each). Per the germline V gene, CDR1 is ENHRY and CDR2 is SYGVKD. Trimming left V 8 bases short and J 5 bases short, with 25 bases between. The CDR3 is 16 amino acids. The CDR3 is CAIGSIRGKGADEQYF. DNA for the CDR3: TGTGCCATCGGATCAATACGGGGCAAAGGAGCCGACGAGCAGTACTTC.

V gene TRBV7-9 combines with J gene TRBJ2-1; D possibly uses TRBD1 or TRBD2 (5 bases each). CDR1 is SEHNR, CDR2 FQNEAQ, per germline (reference sequence). Deletions cut 5 bases from V and 8 bases from J, with 28 bases between. CDR3 length: 18 residues. CDR3 sequence reads: CASSPSPLLLGPGYEQFF. CDR3 sequence (DNA): TGTGCCAGCAGCCCCTCGCCTCTCTTACTGGGACCGGGGTATGAGCAGTTCTTC.

This chain uses TRBV7-9 with TRBJ1-1; 7 bases are a match to TRBD1. Germline CDR1 is SEHNR and CDR2 is FQNEAQ (reference sequence). The length of the CDR3 is 15 residues. Germline trimming cut 3 bases from V and 1 base from J; bases unmatched to any gene: 5. The CDR3 sequence: CASSFLTGANTEAFF. Written as DNA, the CDR3 is TGTGCCAGCAGCTTCCTAACAGGGGCGAACACTGAAGCTTTCTTT.

The table lists this clone with a few counts. This chain links TRBV28 with TRBJ2-7; D is perhaps TRBD1 or TRBD2 (6 bases each). Trimming stripped 6 bases from V and 6 bases from J, with 21 bases between. The CDR3 is 15 residues long. Germline lookup yields CDR1 MDHEN and CDR2 SYDVKM. The chain's CDR3 is CASRGSGGGRIEQYF. The CDR3, as DNA: TGTGCCAGCAGGGGTTCCGGGGGCGGACGGATCGAGCAGTACTTC. The variable domain in full, with the rest retrieved from reference TRBV28 and TRBJ2-7, is DVKVTQSSRYLVKRTGEKVFLECVQDMDHENMFWYRQDPGLGLRLIYFSYDVKMKEKGDIPEGYSVSREKKERFSLILESASTNQTSMYLCASRGSGGGRIEQYFGPGTRLTVT.